These 5 T cell receptor beta chains were sequenced from one sample in a study of T-cell memory formation after mild COVID-19 (dated by TCRdb to about 2021). Libraries were constructed by 5' RACE. The sequencing machine was an Illumina NovaSeq 6000. TCRdb passed the public sequencing reads through fastp at Q25 and MiXCR, retaining productive beta sequences. CDR3 protein sequences are deduplicated, and each keeps its most common genes and DNA. This sample holds some 450,000 distinct CDR3 sequences; 15% to 25% were observed only once. Roughly 8.4% of the sample belongs to the ten largest clones. The sequenced sample was PBMCs or a T cell subset sorted from them (not recorded which). These receptors were taken from an adult woman who had mild COVID-19 (a few samples of this study predate the infection). The sample titles of this study are shuffled in the database, so cell type and time point are left out; the donor was told from shared clones.

Only a few counts were recorded for this clonotype. The rearrangement joins TRBV12-3 or TRBV12-4 to TRBJ2-1; D is possibly TRBD2 (5 bases). The CDR3 extends over 13 amino acids. V was shortened by 3 bases and J by 5 bases, with 8 bases between the two germline ends. DNA of the CDR3: TGTGCCAGCAGTTTTCCCGGGAACAATGAGCAGTTCTTC. Its protein product is CASSFPGNNEQFF.

This clonotype appeared a few times. The chain links TRBV5-1 to TRBJ1-2, with a possible D match to TRBD1 (6 bases). The V gene's germline CDR1 is SGHRS and CDR2 YFSETQ. The CDR3 sequence is 12 residues long. The V gene lost 4 bases and the J gene lost 5 bases, with 9 bases spanning the gap. CDR3 loop: CASSGGAYGYTF. CDR3 bases: TGCGCCAGCAGCGGGGGGGCGTATGGCTACACCTTC.

In its sample, this clonotype was seen a few times. The chain employs TRBV12-3 or TRBV12-4 and TRBJ2-2; the D gene is possibly TRBD1 (6 bases). The CDR3 extends over 16 amino acids. V was cut by 5 bases and J by 3 bases, with 16 bases left in between. The CDR3 sequence is CASSPSGTPDTGELFF. In DNA, the CDR3 is TGTGCCAGCAGTCCTTCCGGGACACCAGACACCGGGGAGCTGTTTTTT.

In this sample, this clonotype turned up a few times. This chain links TRBV5-1 with TRBJ2-5, with 9 bases fitting TRBD1. Germline-derived CDR1 and CDR2 are SGHRS and YFSETQ. The V segment lost 0 bases and the J segment 2 bases; nucleotides outside the gene matches: 2. This CDR3 is 15 amino acids long. The CDR3 reads CASSLAGTGQETQYF. CDR3 DNA sequence: TGCGCCAGCAGCTTGGCCGGGACAGGGCAAGAGACCCAGTACTTC.

The DNA of the CDR3 is TGTGCCAGCAGGACAGAGAGCAATCAGCCCCAGCATTTT. This encodes CASRTESNQPQHF. The chain recombines TRBV12-3 or TRBV12-4 with TRBJ1-5, with D possibly being TRBD1 (5 bases). The V end was cut by 6 bases, the J end by 1 base, with 7 bases between. This CDR3 is built from 13 residues.